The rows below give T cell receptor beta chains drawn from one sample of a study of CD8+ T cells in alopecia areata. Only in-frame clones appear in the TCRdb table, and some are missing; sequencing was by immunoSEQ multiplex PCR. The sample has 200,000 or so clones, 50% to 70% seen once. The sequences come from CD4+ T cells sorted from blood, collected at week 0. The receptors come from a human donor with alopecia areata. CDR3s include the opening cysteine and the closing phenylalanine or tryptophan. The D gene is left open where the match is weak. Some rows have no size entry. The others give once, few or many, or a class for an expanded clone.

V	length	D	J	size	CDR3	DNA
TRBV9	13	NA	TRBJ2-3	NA	CASSVSHTDTQYF	TGTGCCAGCAGCGTATCCCACACGGATACGCAGTATTTT
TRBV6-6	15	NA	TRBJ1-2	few	CASRPRGRTLYGYTF	TGTGCCAGCAGACCCAGGGGCAGGACCCTGTATGGCTACACCTTC
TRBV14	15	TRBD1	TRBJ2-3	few	CASSLGTGKYASSNF	TGTGCCAGCAGCCTCGGGACAGGGAAGTATGCATCCTCGAATTTT
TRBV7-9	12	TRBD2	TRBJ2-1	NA	CASRITSGSQFF	TGTGCCAGCAGGATTACTAGCGGGTCGCAGTTCTTC
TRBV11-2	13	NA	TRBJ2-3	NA	CASSLLVRDTQYF	TGTGCCAGCAGCTTATTAGTTCGGGATACGCAGTATTTT
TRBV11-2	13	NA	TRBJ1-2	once	CASSLGAAYGYTF	TGTGCCAGCAGCTTAGGGGCAGCCTATGGCTACACCTTC
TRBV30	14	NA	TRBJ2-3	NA	CAWRGGSHADTQYF	TGTGCCTGGAGAGGCGGTAGTCACGCAGATACGCAGTATTTT
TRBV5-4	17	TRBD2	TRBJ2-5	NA	CASSTLASGKIQETQYF	TGTGCCAGCAGCACCCTGGCCAGCGGGAAGATCCAAGAGACCCAGTACTTC
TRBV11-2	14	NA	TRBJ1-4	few	CASSLDRRNEKLFF	TGTGCCAGCAGCTTGGACAGACGCAATGAAAAACTGTTTTTT
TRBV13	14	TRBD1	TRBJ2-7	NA	CASSGGQGLNEQYF	TGTGCCAGCAGCGGCGGACAGGGGTTAAACGAGCAGTACTTC
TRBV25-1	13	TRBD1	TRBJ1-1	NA	CASSGSGGTEAFF	TGTGCCAGCAGTGGGTCAGGGGGCACTGAAGCTTTCTTT
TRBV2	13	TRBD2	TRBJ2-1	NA	CASRGLAYNEQFF	TGTGCCAGCAGGGGACTAGCCTACAATGAGCAGTTCTTC
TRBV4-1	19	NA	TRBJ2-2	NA	CASSRGLQVGQRNTGELFF	TGCGCCAGCAGCCGGGGCTTACAGGTCGGACAGAGGAACACCGGGGAGCTGTTTTTT
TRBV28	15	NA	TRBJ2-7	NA	CASSPSGPVLYEQYF	TGTGCCAGCAGTCCATCGGGACCAGTCCTCTACGAGCAGTACTTC
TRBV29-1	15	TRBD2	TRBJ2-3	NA	CSVEGLAGVRDTQYF	TGCAGCGTTGAGGGACTAGCGGGAGTAAGGGATACGCAGTATTTT
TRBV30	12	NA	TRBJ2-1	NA	CAWSVHLGEQFF	TGTGCCTGGAGTGTACATCTGGGTGAGCAGTTCTTC
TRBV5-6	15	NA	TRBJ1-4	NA	CASSQRGRGVEKLFF	TGTGCCAGCAGCCAGCGTGGCAGGGGAGTAGAAAAACTGTTTTTT
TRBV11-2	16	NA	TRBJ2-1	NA	CASSLAGRTRDRRQFF	TGTGCCAGCAGCTTAGCCGGCAGGACGAGGGACCGTAGGCAGTTCTTC
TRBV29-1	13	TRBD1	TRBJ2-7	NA	CSVDTDRAGEQYF	TGCAGCGTTGATACGGACAGGGCGGGAGAGCAGTACTTC
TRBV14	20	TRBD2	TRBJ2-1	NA	CASSTHMSRDYFISYNEQFF	TGTGCCAGCAGCACCCATATGTCCCGGGACTACTTTATCTCCTACAATGAGCAGTTCTTC
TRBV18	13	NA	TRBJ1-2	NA	CASSPRGSYGYTF	TGTGCCAGCTCACCACGGGGGTCCTATGGCTACACCTTC
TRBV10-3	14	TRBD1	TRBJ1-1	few	CAIKGTGGNTEAFF	TGTGCCATCAAAGGGACAGGGGGGAACACTGAAGCTTTCTTT
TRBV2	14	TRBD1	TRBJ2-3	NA	CASRYRGSTDTQYF	TGTGCCAGCAGGTACAGGGGAAGCACAGATACGCAGTATTTT
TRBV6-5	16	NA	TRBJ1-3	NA	CASSYSVSRAGNTIYF	TGTGCCAGCAGTTACTCAGTGTCCAGAGCTGGAAACACCATATATTTT
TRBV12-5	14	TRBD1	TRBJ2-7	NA	CASGTGQGAQEQYF	TGTGCTAGTGGAACCGGACAGGGGGCGCAGGAGCAGTACTTC
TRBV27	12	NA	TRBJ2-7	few	CASSSINYEQYF	TGTGCCAGCAGTTCGATAAACTACGAGCAGTACTTC
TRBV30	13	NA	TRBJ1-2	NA	CAWTRVPAYGYTF	TGTGCCTGGACAAGGGTCCCGGCATATGGCTACACCTTC
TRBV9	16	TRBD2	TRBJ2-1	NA	CASSVIWSSGYNEQFF	TGTGCCAGCAGCGTAATTTGGTCTAGCGGGTACAATGAGCAGTTCTTC
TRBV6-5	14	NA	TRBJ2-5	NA	CASSPRGTQETQYF	TGTGCCAGCAGCCCGCGTGGCACCCAAGAGACCCAGTACTTC
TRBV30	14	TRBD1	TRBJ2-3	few	CAWSPGQGRDTQYF	TGTGCCTGGAGTCCAGGACAGGGTCGAGATACGCAGTATTTT
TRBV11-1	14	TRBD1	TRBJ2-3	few	CASSHRGQGDTQYF	TGTGCCAGCAGCCACAGGGGGCAGGGAGATACGCAGTATTTT